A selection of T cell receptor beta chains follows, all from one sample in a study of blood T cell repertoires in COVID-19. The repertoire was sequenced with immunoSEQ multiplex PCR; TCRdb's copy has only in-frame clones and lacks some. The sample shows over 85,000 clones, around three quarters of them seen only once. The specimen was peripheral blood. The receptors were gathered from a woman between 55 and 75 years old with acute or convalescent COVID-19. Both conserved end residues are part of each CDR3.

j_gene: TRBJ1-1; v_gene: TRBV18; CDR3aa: CASSPGTGGLWSEAFF
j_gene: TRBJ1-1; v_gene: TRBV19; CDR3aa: CASSILGRLNTEAFF
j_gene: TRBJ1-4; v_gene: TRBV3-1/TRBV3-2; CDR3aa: CASSQAGHEKLFF
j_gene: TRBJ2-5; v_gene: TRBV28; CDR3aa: CASSRRVLQTQYF
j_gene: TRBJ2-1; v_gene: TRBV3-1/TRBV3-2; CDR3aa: CASSLQGAVSEQFF
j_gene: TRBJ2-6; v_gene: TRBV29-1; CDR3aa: CSVRTGTAGGSGANVLTF
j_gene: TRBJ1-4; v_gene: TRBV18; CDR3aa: CASAQRGSNEKLFF
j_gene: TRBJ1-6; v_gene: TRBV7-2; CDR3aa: CASSRFRGINSPLHF
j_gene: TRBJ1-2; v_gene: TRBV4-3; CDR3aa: CASSQREGSGGYTF
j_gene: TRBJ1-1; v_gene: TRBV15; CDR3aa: CATSRGRGSGTEAFF
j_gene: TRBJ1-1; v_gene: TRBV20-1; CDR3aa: CSASGFVRDRGNTEAFF
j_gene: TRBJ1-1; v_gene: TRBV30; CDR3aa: CAWSVRRGGSNTEAFF
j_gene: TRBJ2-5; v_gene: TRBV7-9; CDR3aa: CASSSIVLGTQYF
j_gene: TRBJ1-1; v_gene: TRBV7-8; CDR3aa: CASSLSGGFEAFF
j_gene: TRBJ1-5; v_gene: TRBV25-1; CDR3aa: CASSESAGEGNQPQHF
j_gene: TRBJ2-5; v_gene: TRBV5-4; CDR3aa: CASSPRDFQETQYF
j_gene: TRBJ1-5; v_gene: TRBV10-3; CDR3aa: CAISGGGTGNQPQHF
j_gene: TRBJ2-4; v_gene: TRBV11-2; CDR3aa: CASSLDRLVLSKNIQYF
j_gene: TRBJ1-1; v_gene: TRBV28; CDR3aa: CASSSANAGATEAFF
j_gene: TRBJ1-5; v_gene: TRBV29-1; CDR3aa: CSVTVRGDSNQPQHF
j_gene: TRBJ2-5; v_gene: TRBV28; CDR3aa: CASTPYGPHQETQYF
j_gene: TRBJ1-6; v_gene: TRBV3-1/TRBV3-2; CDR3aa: CASSQVVGGGSPLHF
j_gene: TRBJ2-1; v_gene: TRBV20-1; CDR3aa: CSAAPRLRQFF
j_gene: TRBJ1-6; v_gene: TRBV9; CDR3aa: CASSVEQGKDNSPLHF
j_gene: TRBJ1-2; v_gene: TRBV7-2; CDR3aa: CASSSPRQTNYGYTF
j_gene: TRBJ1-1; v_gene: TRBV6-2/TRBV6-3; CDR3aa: CASSYWGGGTEAFF
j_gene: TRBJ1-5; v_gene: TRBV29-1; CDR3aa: CSVREGAGGNQPQHF
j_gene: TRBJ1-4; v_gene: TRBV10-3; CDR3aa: CATALGRETNEKLFF
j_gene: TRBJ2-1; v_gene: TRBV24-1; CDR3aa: CATSDEATGSGNEQFF
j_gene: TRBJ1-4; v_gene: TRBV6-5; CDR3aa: CASRDRESGEKLFF
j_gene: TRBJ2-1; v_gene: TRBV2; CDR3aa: CASSASSGGAFNNEQFF
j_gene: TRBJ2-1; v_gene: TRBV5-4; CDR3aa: CASSRTGNDEQFF